This T cell receptor beta chain is drawn from a study of cytomegalovirus exposure and HLA in healthy donors. The PCR used 60 Vbeta and 13 Jbeta primers. Some clones are missing from TCRdb's copy, which holds only in-frame ones; the method was immunoSEQ multiplex PCR. In the table there are about 160,000 clones, around 85% of which are singletons. V dropped 4 bases and J dropped 2; count of bases not matched to a gene: 5. The CDR3 loop spans 14 amino acids. In germline, CDR1 is SGHRS, CDR2 YFSETQ. As regards this clone: The sample contains more than one DNA sequence encoding this CDR3.

Material for sequencing was PBMCs. This TCR derives from a man aged 45-65 years in good health and CMV-seropositive. V usage is TRBV5-1 and J usage is TRBJ2-7; 8 bases line up with TRBD1. DNA for the CDR3: TGCGCCAGCAGCCCTGGACAGGGCCCCTACGAGCAGTACTTC. It specifies CASSPGQGPYEQYF.